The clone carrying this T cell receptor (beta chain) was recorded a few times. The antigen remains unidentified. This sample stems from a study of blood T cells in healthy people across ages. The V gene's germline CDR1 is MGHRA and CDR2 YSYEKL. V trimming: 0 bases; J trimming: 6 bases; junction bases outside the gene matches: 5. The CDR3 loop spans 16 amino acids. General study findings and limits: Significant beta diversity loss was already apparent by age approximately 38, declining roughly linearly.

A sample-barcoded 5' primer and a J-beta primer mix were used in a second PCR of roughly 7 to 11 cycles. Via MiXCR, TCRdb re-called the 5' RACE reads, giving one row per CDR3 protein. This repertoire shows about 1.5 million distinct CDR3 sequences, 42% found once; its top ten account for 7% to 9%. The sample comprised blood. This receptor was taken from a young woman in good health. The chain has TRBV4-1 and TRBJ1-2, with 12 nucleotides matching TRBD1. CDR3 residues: CASSQDPGQGAHGYTF. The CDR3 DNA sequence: TGCGCCAGCAGCCAAGATCCGGGACAGGGGGCGCATGGCTACACCTTC.